This T cell receptor (beta chain) originates from a study of early T cells in non-severe SARS-CoV-2 infection. This clonotype was counted at least ten times. TCRdb itself ran the 5' RACE reads through MiXCR, one entry per CDR3 protein. The sample holds 30,000 to 40,000 distinct CDR3 sequences, 6% to 8% seen once. The V and J ends lost 6 bases and 3 bases, in that order; junction bases with no gene match: 1. The CDR3 consists of 12 residues. Germline V gene data show CDR1 as MNHEY and CDR2 as SVGEGT. The chain joins TRBV6-2 or TRBV6-3 to TRBJ2-7; 8 bases fit TRBD1. Sample: whole blood, taken at baseline. The sequence came from an adult who was a healthcare worker with PCR-confirmed SARS-CoV-2 infection or an uninfected control (not recorded which). CDR3 in DNA: TGTGCCAGCAGGGGGACAGGCTACGAGCAGTACTTC. It translates to CASRGTGYEQYF.